This paragraph covers one T cell receptor (beta chain) sequence. As yet, its antigen is unknown. These data are taken from a study of T cells after yellow fever vaccination. On the study more broadly: Preparation of the low-cell-number fractions used SMART-Seq v4 Ultra Low Input.

As TCR cDNA was made by 5'RACE template switching, a universal primer site and UMIs were added. MiXCR was run by TCRdb on the 5' RACE reads, yielding one entry per CDR3 protein. The table shows roughly 300,000 distinct CDR3 sequences, with around 7% occurring only once. V lost 1 base and J lost 5; bases outside the gene matches: 8. CDR3 length: 15 amino acids. Germline lookup yields CDR1 DFQATT and CDR2 SNEGSKA (reference sequence). General study points: The booster response re-showed most primary clones: about 96% CD4, approximately 90% CD8.

Sequencing used PBMCs, obtained approximately 47 days after the first yellow fever vaccination. This clonotype was sampled from a man aged 18 to 30 who received the YFV17D yellow fever vaccine. J is TRBJ2-3 and V is TRBV20-1, with 8 bases matching TRBD1. The chain's CDR3 is CSARGTGGDRDTQYF. The CDR3 DNA follows: TGCAGTGCTAGAGGTACAGGGGGTGACCGAGATACGCAGTATTTT.